A single sample gave rise to the 12 T cell receptor beta chains below, sequenced in a study of T cells in localized non-small cell lung cancer (TCRdb year 2020). Library preparation employed the immunoSEQ multiplex PCR assay. Held by TCRdb, this immuneACCESS table contains in-frame sequences only and omits some clones. Under half of the omission traces to an unresolved V gene where checked; the cause of the rest is unknown. Here the sample has tens of thousands of clones; 88% occur a single time. The ten biggest clones cover just under 30% of the sample. The specimen comprised peripheral blood mononuclear cells, sampled before any cancer treatment. These receptors all stem from a male donor older than 55 with stage II lung adenocarcinoma.

The V gene is TRBV11-2, the J gene TRBJ2-7; TRBD2 matches at 7 bases. Germline V gene lookup returns CDR1 SGHAT and CDR2 FQNNGV. This CDR3 contains 14 residues. The V and J ends lost 10 bases and 1 base, in that order; junction bases with no gene match: 10. CDR3 sequence (DNA): TGTGCCACTTCGGGGCTAGCGGCTTCCTACGAGCAGTACTTC. This translates into CATSGLAASYEQYF.

This chain connects TRBV4-1 to TRBJ2-1; weak D call: TRBD2 (5 bases). CDR1 MGHRA and CDR2 YSYEKL come from the germline V gene. The CDR3 contains 15 residues. V dropped 0 bases and J dropped 5 bases, with 11 bases sitting between them. The CDR3 is CASSQEGLTNNEQFF. The CDR3, as DNA: TGCGCCAGCAGCCAAGAAGGACTGACTAACAATGAGCAGTTCTTC.

This chain joins TRBV6-7 and TRBJ1-5; D remains ambiguous. TRBV6-7 is filed as an ORF, its function uncertain. With 1 base removed from V and 0 bases from J, the gap between germline ends came to 7 bases. This CDR3 region has 15 residues. The CDR3 loop reads CASSYWGDSNQPQHF. The DNA for the CDR3 is TGTGCCAGCAGTTACTGGGGAGATAGCAATCAGCCCCAGCATTTT.

This chain joins TRBV16 and TRBJ2-3; 8 nucleotides line up with TRBD1. Trimming cost V 4 bases and J 2 bases; bases outside gene matches: 11. CDR1 and CDR2 from the germline V gene are KGHSY and FQNENV. The CDR3 consists of 17 residues. CDR3 residues: CASSRPGQEIFTDTQYF. Here the CDR3 DNA reads TGTGCCAGCAGCCGACCGGGACAGGAGATTTTCACAGATACGCAGTATTTT.

For this clone: The same CDR3 arises from other DNA sequences in this sample as well. The V call is TRBV2, the J call TRBJ2-7; the D gene could be TRBD1 or TRBD2 (5 bases each). CDR3 length: 13 residues. Germline CDR1 is SNHLY and CDR2 is FYNNEI. Deletions cut 6 bases from V and 3 bases from J, with 12 bases between. CDR3 loop: CASSGDLSYEQYF. The DNA for the CDR3 is TGTGCCAGCAGCGGGGACCTAAGCTACGAGCAGTACTTC.

A single count supports this clone. The rearrangement joins TRBV15 to TRBJ2-5; no definite D call. V was shortened by 0 bases and J by 0 bases, with 11 bases between the two germline ends. This CDR3 has 16 residues. CDR1 and CDR2 (germline): LNHNV, YYDKDF (reference sequence). As DNA, the CDR3 is TGTGCCACCAGCAGAGAGGACGGACCCTACCAAGAGACCCAGTACTTC. This gives the protein CATSREDGPYQETQYF.

The chain recombines TRBV7-9 with TRBJ2-7; D is unclear. V was cut by 4 bases and J by 5 bases, with 6 bases left in between. Germline CDR1 is SEHNR and CDR2 is FQNEAQ (reference sequence). CDR3 length: 11 residues. As DNA, the CDR3 is TGTGCCAGCAGCTGGTCAGACGAGCAGTACTTC. It codes for CASSWSDEQYF.

The rearrangement uses TRBV19 and TRBJ2-5; 9 positions match TRBD2. The CDR3 runs to 15 residues. From germline, CDR1 is LNHDA and CDR2 SQIVND (reference sequence). Germline trimming cut 1 base from V and 3 bases from J; bases unmatched to any gene: 3. The CDR3 DNA follows: TGTGCCAGTAGTATAGTACTAGCGGGTGAAGAGACCCAGTACTTC. It is translated as CASSIVLAGEETQYF.

The chain joins TRBV28 to TRBJ1-4, with D possibly TRBD1 on 6 matching bases. V was pared by 9 bases and J by 5 bases, with 16 bases between. The germline gives CDR1 MDHEN, CDR2 SYDVKM. The CDR3 length is 14 residues. The CDR3 nucleotides are TGTGCCAGTCGGCGACAGGCAGGAAATGAAAAACTGTTTTTT. Its protein is CASRRQAGNEKLFF.

J is TRBJ1-1 and V is TRBV4-2; D gene ambiguous. Trimming stripped 6 bases from V and 2 bases from J, with 10 bases between. Germline CDR1 LGHNA, CDR2 YNFKEQ. The CDR3 consists of 13 residues. The CDR3 nucleotides read TGTGCCAGCAGTCTACAGCGAAACACTGAAGCTTTCTTT. This translates into CASSLQRNTEAFF.

J is TRBJ1-2 and V is TRBV14, with D perhaps matching TRBD1 (5 bases). CDR3 size: 13 residues. From germline, CDR1 is SGHDN and CDR2 FVKESK. V was clipped by 2 bases and J by 7 bases, with 11 bases between them. Here the CDR3 reads CASSQIRDSGYTF. The CDR3 bases are TGTGCCAGCAGCCAAATCAGGGATTCTGGCTACACCTTC.

V usage is TRBV11-2 and J usage is TRBJ1-5; no reliable D call. The V gene's germline CDR1 is SGHAT and CDR2 FQNNGV. The CDR3 sequence is 14 residues long. The V end lost 0 bases, the J end lost 7 bases, and 10 bases lay between the germline ends. The DNA of the CDR3 is TGTGCCAGCAGCTTAGATAGGACGAGCCAGCCCCAGCATTTT. Residues: CASSLDRTSQPQHF. Full variable domain (missing parts from reference TRBV11-2 and TRBJ1-5): EAGVAQSPRYKIIEKRQSVAFWCNPISGHATLYWYQQILGQGPKLLIQFQNNGVVDDSQLPKDRFSAERLKGVDSTLKIQPAKLEDSAVYLCASSLDRTSQPQHFGDGTRLSIL.